The TCR beta chain described here comes from a study of spatial heterogeneity in lung cancer. Study summary: After resection, follow-up PBMC samples were sequenced when available, at a median of approximately 25 months later. There were, on average, more than 8.5 raw-read appearances for each unique TCR and UMI combination.

Time point defined: blood at routine non-recurrence follow-up after resection. In each case, whole RNA from tumor, nontumor lung or frozen PBMC was sequenced unsorted. On each TCR cDNA molecule, a unique molecular identifier was present. Via MiXCR, TCRdb re-called the 5' RACE reads, giving one row per CDR3 protein. The profile shows 3,500 to 5,000 distinct CDR3 sequences, about 25% of them singletons. The CDR3 totals 15 residues. J was trimmed by 1 base and V by 5 bases; bases with no gene match: 7. The V gene's germline CDR1 is SGHTA and CDR2 FQGNSA. This clonotype was found once. This clonotype was obtained from a male donor with early-stage non-small cell lung cancer. This chain connects TRBV7-2 to TRBJ1-1; 7 bases map to TRBD1. The material was PBMCs, obtained at follow-up. The CDR3 loop reads CASSVTGASNTEAFF. CDR3 nucleotides: TGTGCCAGCAGCGTTACAGGGGCCTCGAACACTGAAGCTTTCTTT.